The next 12 T cell receptor beta chains were all read from a single sample in a study of T cell changes during pregnancy in multiple sclerosis. TCRdb keeps only in-frame clones here, not all; method: immunoSEQ multiplex PCR. The data contain some 80,000 clones, approximately 88% of them singletons. The sample consisted of peripheral blood, taken in the first trimester of pregnancy. The origin of the receptors is a female donor in good health, enrolled as a control in a pregnancy study.

This clone showed up many times. This chain connects TRBV19 to TRBJ2-1, with D perhaps TRBD1 (6 bases). The CDR3 runs to 15 residues. V gave up 2 bases and J gave up 4 bases, with 12 bases separating them. The germline gives CDR1 LNHDA, CDR2 SQIVND (reference sequence). The CDR3 spells CASSISSGQYNEQFF. In DNA, the CDR3 is TGTGCCAGTAGTATATCGTCTGGACAGTACAATGAGCAGTTCTTC.

CDR3 sequence: CASSLPGSKNIQYF. As DNA, the CDR3 is TGTGCCAGCAGTTTACCAGGGTCCAAAAACATTCAGTACTTC. V usage is TRBV28 and J usage is TRBJ2-4; D possibly corresponds to TRBD1 (5 bases). This CDR3 is 14 amino acids long. V lost 2 bases and J lost 2, with 7 bases in between. Germline CDR1 is MDHEN and CDR2 is SYDVKM.

The CDR3 sequence: CASSRRQGGGVGTEAFF. CDR3 sequence (DNA): TGTGCCAGTAGTCGAAGACAGGGCGGTGGGGTGGGCACTGAAGCTTTCTTT. The chain combines TRBV19 with TRBJ1-1; 7 nucleotides line up with TRBD1. This CDR3 contains 17 residues. V was pared by 5 bases and J by 4 bases, with 16 bases of the junction left unmatched. Germline-derived CDR1 and CDR2 are LNHDA and SQIVND (reference sequence).

This chain joins TRBV5-1 and TRBJ2-2; TRBD2 matches 9 bases. The length of the CDR3 is 16 residues. The germline CDR1 and CDR2 sequences are SGHRS and YFSETQ. The V gene end was trimmed by 0 bases and the J gene end by 5 bases; junction bases not matched to a gene: 5. CDR3 nucleotide sequence: TGCGCCAGCAGCTTGGGGGTAGCGGGAGATACCGGGGAGCTGTTTTTT. Translated: CASSLGVAGDTGELFF.

The chain has TRBV10-2 and TRBJ2-5; perhaps TRBD1 as D (6 bases). CDR1 is WSHSY, CDR2 SAAADI, per germline. Deletions cut 6 bases from V and 2 bases from J, with 16 bases between. The CDR3 loop spans 15 amino acids. The CDR3 DNA follows: TGCGCCAGCAGCGAACACACAGGGTTTCAAGAGACCCAGTACTTC. It is translated as CASSEHTGFQETQYF.

The V gene is TRBV6-5, the J gene TRBJ1-3; TRBD1 is a possible D gene (6 bases). This CDR3 region has 15 residues. The V gene lost 4 bases and the J gene lost 0 bases, with 10 bases spanning the gap. The germline gives CDR1 MNHEY, CDR2 SVGAGI. This CDR3 reads CASSLGRGSGNTIYF. CDR3 sequence (DNA): TGTGCCAGCAGTTTAGGCAGGGGCTCTGGAAACACCATATATTTT.

The J gene is TRBJ1-5, the V gene TRBV5-6; tentative D call: TRBD1 (5 bases). V was cut by 3 bases and J by 1 base, with 11 bases left in between. The CDR3 runs 15 residues. Germline V gene data show CDR1 as SGHDT and CDR2 as YYEEEE. DNA of the CDR3: TGTGCCAGCAGCTGGAGGGGAATAAGCAATCAGCCCCAGCATTTT. It codes for CASSWRGISNQPQHF.

This chain joins TRBV7-2 and TRBJ2-1; weak D call: TRBD1 (6 bases). V was cut by 5 bases and J by 10 bases, with 12 bases left in between. Germline V gene sequence: CDR1 SGHTA, CDR2 FQGNSA. The CDR3 consists of 12 residues. In DNA, the CDR3 is TGTGCCAGCAGCGTCTACAGGGCCGAGCAGTTCTTC. It specifies CASSVYRAEQFF.

V and J are TRBV5-3 and TRBJ2-3, with a possible D match to TRBD1 (5 bases). TRBV5-3 is an open reading frame, and its role is uncertain. The CDR3 spans 16 residues. V lost 1 base to trimming and J lost 1 base, with 13 bases between them. In DNA, the CDR3 is TGTGCCAGAAGCTTGAAAGGGGCCCTTGGCACAGATACGCAGTATTTT. Protein product: CARSLKGALGTDTQYF.

This chain links TRBV6-5 with TRBJ1-1, with TRBD1 identical over 9 bases. Losses at the gene ends were 6 bases for V and 2 bases for J; bases not matched to a gene: 7. Germline V gene lookup returns CDR1 MNHEY and CDR2 SVGAGI. This CDR3 is 15 amino acids long. CDR3 sequence reads: CASRGDRAVNTEAFF. The CDR3 region has the DNA TGTGCCAGCAGAGGGGACAGGGCTGTCAACACTGAAGCTTTCTTT.

The rearrangement uses TRBV18 and TRBJ2-3; TRBD1 matches at 7 bases. Germline CDR1 is KGHSH and CDR2 is LQKENI. This CDR3 has 15 residues. V was clipped by 3 bases and J by 6 bases; unmatched bases: 9. In DNA form, the CDR3 reads TGTGCCAGCTCACCTCACAGGGGACCTGGGGATACGCAGTATTTT. Residues: CASSPHRGPGDTQYF.

The chain has TRBV7-8 and TRBJ2-2; 8 bases agree with TRBD2. Trimming at V came to 0 bases and at J to 2 bases, leaving 2 bases not matched to a gene. Germline CDR1 SGHVS, CDR2 FQNEAQ. CDR3 length: 16 amino acids. The CDR3 sequence is CASSLARGANTGELFF. The CDR3 bases are TGTGCCAGCAGCTTAGCGCGGGGGGCCAACACCGGGGAGCTGTTTTTT. Full variable domain (outside the CDR3, taken from reference TRBV7-8 and TRBJ2-2): GAGVSQSPRYKVAKRGQDVALRCDPISGHVSLFWYQQALGQGPEFLTYFQNEAQLDKSGLPSDRFFAERPEGSVSTLKIQRTQQEDSAVYLCASSLARGANTGELFFGEGSRLTVL.